One sample yielded the 5 T cell receptor beta chains listed below, sequenced in a study of T-cell reconstitution after alpha-beta-depleted transplantation in children. TCRbeta library construction was performed incorporating unique molecular identifiers. TCRdb re-called the PCR reads with MiXCR, one entry per CDR3 protein. This sample yields 250,000 to 300,000 distinct CDR3 sequences, of which around a tenth are seen a single time; less than 8% belongs to the top ten. Specimen: PBMCs, collected before TCRalphabeta/CD19-depleted stem cell transplant. All receptors come from a boy under three years old with acute myeloid leukemia, due to receive a stem cell transplant.

This clonotype was found many times. This chain uses TRBV12-3 or TRBV12-4 with TRBJ1-6; no definite D call. V was clipped by 6 bases and J by 6 bases, with 6 bases between them. The CDR3 covers 12 residues. CDR3 loop: CASRSLNSPLHF. In DNA, the CDR3 is TGTGCCAGCAGGTCCCTTAATTCACCCCTCCACTTT.

This clonotype was counted at least ten times. The CDR3 protein is CASSRTGTGGYEQYF. As DNA, the CDR3 is TGTGCCAGCAGTAGAACCGGGACGGGAGGCTACGAGCAGTACTTC. The chain has TRBV6-1 and TRBJ2-7; TRBD2 matches at 7 bases. The V segment lost 5 bases and the J segment 3 bases; nucleotides outside the gene matches: 10. There are 15 residues in the CDR3. CDR1 and CDR2 from the germline V gene are MNHNS and SASEGT.

A note on this clonotype: A read error may account for a junction end that differs from germline. The rearrangement joins TRBV15 to TRBJ2-1, with TRBD2 identical over 8 bases. The CDR3 runs 19 residues. CDR1 and CDR2 from the germline V gene are LNHNV and YYDKDF (reference sequence). For the CDR3, the DNA is TGTGCCACCAGCAGAGACCCCGGGGTAGCGGGGCCTCCTTACAATGAGCTGTTCTTC. Translation gives CATSRDPGVAGPPYNELFF.

At least ten counts were recorded for this clonotype. V and J are TRBV11-2 and TRBJ2-3; 13 bases are a match to TRBD2. CDR1 and CDR2 from the germline V gene are SGHAT and FQNNGV. With 2 bases clipped from V and 4 bases from J, the junction kept 15 bases outside the gene matches. CDR3 length: 20 amino acids. CDR3 DNA sequence: TGTGCCAGCAGCTTAAGGGGACTACGAACTAGCGGGAGGGGCGCAGATACGCAGTATTTT. Translated, it gives CASSLRGLRTSGRGADTQYF.

This clonotype has at least ten counts. The chain is built from TRBV6-1 and TRBJ2-6; D is perhaps TRBD1 (5 bases). The CDR3 is 16 amino acids. Deletions cut 6 bases from V and 0 bases from J, with 12 bases between. Germline V gene lookup returns CDR1 MNHNS and CDR2 SASEGT. The CDR3 sequence is CASREQQASGANVLTF. CDR3 nucleotides: TGTGCCAGCAGGGAACAACAGGCCTCTGGGGCCAACGTCCTGACTTTC.